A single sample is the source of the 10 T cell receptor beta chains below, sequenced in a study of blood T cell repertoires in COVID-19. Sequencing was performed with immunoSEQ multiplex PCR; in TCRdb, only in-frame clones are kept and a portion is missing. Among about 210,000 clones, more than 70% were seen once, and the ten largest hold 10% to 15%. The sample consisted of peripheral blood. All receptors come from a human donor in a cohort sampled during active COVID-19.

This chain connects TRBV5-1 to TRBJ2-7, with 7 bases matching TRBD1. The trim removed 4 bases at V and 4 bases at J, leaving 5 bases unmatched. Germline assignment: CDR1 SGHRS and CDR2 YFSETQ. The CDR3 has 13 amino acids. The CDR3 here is CASSLNRGYEQYF. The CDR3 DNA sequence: TGCGCCAGCAGCCTAAACAGGGGTTACGAGCAGTACTTC.

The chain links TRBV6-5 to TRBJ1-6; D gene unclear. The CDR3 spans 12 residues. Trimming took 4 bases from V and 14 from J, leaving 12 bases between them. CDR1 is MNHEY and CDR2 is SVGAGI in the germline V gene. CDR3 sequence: CASSSQVSSLHF. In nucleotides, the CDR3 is TGTGCCAGCAGTTCCCAGGTATCCTCCCTCCACTTT.

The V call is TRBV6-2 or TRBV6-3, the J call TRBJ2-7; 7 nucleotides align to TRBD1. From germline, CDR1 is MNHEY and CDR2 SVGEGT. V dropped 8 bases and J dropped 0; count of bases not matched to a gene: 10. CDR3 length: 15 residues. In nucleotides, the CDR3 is TGTGCCAGCTGCCGACTACAGGGGTACTCCTACGAGCAGTACTTC. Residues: CASCRLQGYSYEQYF.

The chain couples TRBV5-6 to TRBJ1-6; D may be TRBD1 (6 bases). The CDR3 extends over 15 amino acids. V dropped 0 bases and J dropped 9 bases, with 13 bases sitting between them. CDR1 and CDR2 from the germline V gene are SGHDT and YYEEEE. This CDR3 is CASSLAPGQFSPLHF. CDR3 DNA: TGTGCCAGCAGCTTGGCCCCAGGACAGTTTTCACCCCTCCACTTT.

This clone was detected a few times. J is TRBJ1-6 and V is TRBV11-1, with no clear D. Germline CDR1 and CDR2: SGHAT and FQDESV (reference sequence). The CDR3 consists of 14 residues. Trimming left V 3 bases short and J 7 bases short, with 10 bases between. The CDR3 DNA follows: TGTGCCAGCAGCTTGGATGAGAGGAATTCACCCCTCCACTTT. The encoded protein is CASSLDERNSPLHF.

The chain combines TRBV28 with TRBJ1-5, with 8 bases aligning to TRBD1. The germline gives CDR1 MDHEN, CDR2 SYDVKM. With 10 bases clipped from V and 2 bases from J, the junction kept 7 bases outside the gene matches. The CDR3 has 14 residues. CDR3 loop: CAILTGVGNQPQHF. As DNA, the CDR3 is TGTGCCATCCTGACAGGGGTCGGCAATCAGCCCCAGCATTTT.

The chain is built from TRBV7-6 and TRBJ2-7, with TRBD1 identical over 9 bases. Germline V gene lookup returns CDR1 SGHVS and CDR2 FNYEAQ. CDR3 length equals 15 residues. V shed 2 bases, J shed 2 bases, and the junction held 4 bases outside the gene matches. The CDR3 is CASSLSGQGPYEQYF. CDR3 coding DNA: TGTGCCAGCAGCTTATCGGGACAGGGCCCCTACGAGCAGTACTTC.

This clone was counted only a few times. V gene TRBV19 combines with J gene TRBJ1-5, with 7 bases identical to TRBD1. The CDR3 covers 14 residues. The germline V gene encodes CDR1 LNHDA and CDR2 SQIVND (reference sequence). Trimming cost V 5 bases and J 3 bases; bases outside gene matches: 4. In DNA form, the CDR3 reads TGTGCCAGTAGTCCGGGGACAGACAATCAGCCCCAGCATTTT. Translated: CASSPGTDNQPQHF.

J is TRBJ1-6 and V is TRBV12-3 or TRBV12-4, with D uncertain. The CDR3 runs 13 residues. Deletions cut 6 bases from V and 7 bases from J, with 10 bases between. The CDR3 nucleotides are TGTGCCAGCAGCCCCGCAGAAAATTCACCCCTCCACTTT. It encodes CASSPAENSPLHF.

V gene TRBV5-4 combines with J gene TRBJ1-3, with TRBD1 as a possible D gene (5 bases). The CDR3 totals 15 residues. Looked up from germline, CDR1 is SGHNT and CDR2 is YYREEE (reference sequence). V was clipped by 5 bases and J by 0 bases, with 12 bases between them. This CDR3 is CASSKTASSGNTIYF. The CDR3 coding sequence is TGTGCCAGCAGTAAGACAGCGAGCTCTGGAAACACCATATATTTT.